The 25 T cell receptor beta chains in this list originate from one sample, sequenced in a study of cytomegalovirus exposure and HLA in healthy donors. Primers included in the PCR were 60 Vbeta and 13 Jbeta primers. Sequencing used immunoSEQ multiplex PCR; TCRdb keeps in-frame clones, though not all of them. Here the sample spans roughly 160,000 clones, about 80% being singletons. Sequenced material: PBMCs. All receptors come from a man aged 30 to 39 in good health and CMV-seronegative.

The V call is TRBV28, the J call TRBJ1-2; no definite D call. Germline V gene data show CDR1 as MDHEN and CDR2 as SYDVKM. The CDR3 runs to 15 residues. Trimming shortened V by 3 bases and J by 4 bases, and 15 bases separated the two germline ends. CDR3 DNA: TGTGCCAGCAGTTTGAGGGCCGCCCTGTTCTATGGCTACACCTTC. Translating it yields CASSLRAALFYGYTF.

The rearrangement joins TRBV11-2 to TRBJ1-2; possible D gene TRBD1, 5 bases. V dropped 1 base and J dropped 4 bases, with 10 bases sitting between them. Germline V CDR1 and CDR2: SGHAT, FQNNGV. The CDR3 sequence is 14 residues long. The CDR3 region is CASSLVPQGYGYTF. Written as DNA, the CDR3 is TGTGCCAGCAGCTTAGTTCCTCAGGGCTATGGCTACACCTTC. Together with reference TRBV11-2 and TRBJ1-2, the CDR3 gives the full variable domain: EAGVAQSPRYKIIEKRQSVAFWCNPISGHATLYWYQQILGQGPKLLIQFQNNGVVDDSQLPKDRFSAERLKGVDSTLKIQPAKLEDSAVYLCASSLVPQGYGYTFGSGTRLTVV.

V is TRBV4-3 and J is TRBJ1-4; D not resolved. This CDR3 contains 15 residues. The V gene's germline CDR1 is LGHNA and CDR2 YSLEER. The germline V and J ends were trimmed by 1 base and 8 bases, with 14 bases remaining between them. CDR3 residues: CASSQGSGRKEKLFF. The CDR3 nucleotides are TGCGCCAGCAGCCAAGGATCAGGCCGGAAGGAAAAACTGTTTTTT.

This clone came up a few times. The CDR3 nucleotides are TGTGCCAGCAGCGAGGGGAGGGATTGGGAGACCCAGTACTTC. Amino acids: CASSEGRDWETQYF. This chain joins TRBV9 and TRBJ2-5, with TRBD2 matching 7 bases. V lost 3 bases, J lost 5 bases, and 7 bases stayed unmatched. The CDR3 is 14 amino acids. Germline assignment: CDR1 SGDLS and CDR2 YYNGEE.

V usage is TRBV18 and J usage is TRBJ2-6, with a possible D match to TRBD2 (5 bases). CDR1 is KGHSH and CDR2 is LQKENI in the germline V gene. The CDR3 spans 19 residues. The V end lost 4 bases, the J end lost 0 bases, and 19 bases lay between the germline ends. The CDR3, as DNA: TGTGCCAGCTCACTGAGGAGGTTTAACTCTCTCTCTGGGGCCAACGTCCTGACTTTC. Its protein product is CASSLRRFNSLSGANVLTF.

The CDR3 loop is CASAPDLDRDYGYTF. CDR3 in DNA: TGTGCCAGCGCCCCCGATCTCGACAGGGACTATGGCTACACCTTC. The chain joins TRBV27 to TRBJ1-2, with TRBD1 matching 7 bases. V shed 8 bases, J shed 3 bases, and the junction held 12 bases outside the gene matches. CDR1 is MNHEY, CDR2 SMNVEV, per germline (reference sequence). CDR3 length: 15 residues.

V and J are TRBV7-9 and TRBJ1-1; D possibly corresponds to TRBD1 (6 bases). The CDR3 contains 17 residues. Per germline, CDR1 SEHNR and CDR2 FQNEAQ (reference sequence). Between the trimmed V and J ends, which lost 5 bases and 1 base, there was a span of 20 bases. CDR3 bases: TGTGCCAGCAGCCCCAACCCGGGGGGCCGGGGGAACACTGAAGCTTTCTTT. It translates to CASSPNPGGRGNTEAFF.

The chain combines TRBV27 with TRBJ2-5; 7 nucleotides line up with TRBD1. Unmatched junction bases numbered 13, after V lost 6 bases and J lost 3 bases. CDR3 length: 16 amino acids. The germline gives CDR1 MNHEY, CDR2 SMNVEV (reference sequence). The CDR3 DNA reads as TGTGCCAGCAGCATTAGCCGGGACAGCAAAAAAGAGACCCAGTACTTC. Protein product: CASSISRDSKKETQYF.

This chain connects TRBV27 to TRBJ2-5; possibly TRBD1 for D (5 bases). Germline V gene sequence: CDR1 MNHEY, CDR2 SMNVEV (reference sequence). The CDR3 has 15 amino acids. Between the trimmed V and J ends, which lost 3 bases and 5 bases, there was a span of 16 bases. The CDR3 loop reads CASSLEGARRETQYF. The CDR3 region has the DNA TGTGCCAGCAGTTTGGAAGGGGCTCGCCGGGAGACCCAGTACTTC.

The genes are TRBV28 and TRBJ1-1; 11 bases map to TRBD1. CDR3 length: 17 amino acids. V gave up 6 bases and J gave up 1 base; unmatched junction bases: 10. Germline V gene sequence: CDR1 MDHEN, CDR2 SYDVKM. The CDR3 spells CASRTLGQGVENTEAFF. CDR3 DNA sequence: TGTGCCAGCAGGACCTTGGGACAGGGGGTGGAGAACACTGAAGCTTTCTTT.

V is TRBV7-3 and J is TRBJ2-1, with D tentatively TRBD1 (6 bases). Germline CDR1 and CDR2: SGHTA and FQGTGA. V was trimmed by 5 bases and J by 11 bases, leaving 19 bases between them. The CDR3 contains 14 residues. CDR3 nucleotide sequence: TGTGCCAGCAGCCCAAGCCCCCAGGGGCTCCAGCAGTTCTTC. It encodes CASSPSPQGLQQFF.

This clone was recorded once. V and J are TRBV30 and TRBJ1-3, with D perhaps TRBD1 (6 bases). V shed 5 bases and J shed 4 bases, with 15 bases lying between them. CDR1 and CDR2 (germline): GTSNPN, SVGIG (reference sequence). This CDR3 is 14 amino acids long. The CDR3 is CAWSLRGMGNTIYF. In DNA, the CDR3 is TGTGCCTGGTCCCTCAGGGGCATGGGAAACACCATATATTTT.

This clone was detected once. This chain connects TRBV2 to TRBJ1-1; 8 bases are shared with TRBD1. Germline CDR1 SNHLY, CDR2 FYNNEI. The length of the CDR3 is 14 residues. The V segment lost 7 bases and the J segment 1 base; nucleotides outside the gene matches: 5. CDR3 amino acids: CASKTGERNTEAFF. In DNA, the CDR3 is TGTGCCAGCAAGACAGGGGAAAGGAACACTGAAGCTTTCTTT.

The chain is built from TRBV6-5 and TRBJ1-3; 11 nucleotides align to TRBD1. This CDR3 is 14 amino acids long. Unmatched junction bases numbered 6, after V lost 10 bases and J lost 4 bases. CDR1 MNHEY and CDR2 SVGAGI come from the germline V gene. The CDR3 region is CATWDRGTGNTIYF. In nucleotides, the CDR3 is TGTGCCACCTGGGACAGGGGGACAGGAAACACCATATATTTT.

This chain uses TRBV9 with TRBJ1-1; 9 positions agree with TRBD1. V lost 5 bases and J lost 7; bases outside the gene matches: 15. Germline-derived CDR1 and CDR2 are SGDLS and YYNGEE. The CDR3 is 16 amino acids. Here the CDR3 reads CASRAPGQGQGGEAFF. The CDR3 region has the DNA TGTGCCAGCAGGGCCCCGGGACAGGGTCAGGGAGGTGAAGCTTTCTTT.

V usage is TRBV9 and J usage is TRBJ1-2; 10 positions match TRBD1. The length of the CDR3 is 15 residues. CDR1 and CDR2 from the germline V gene are SGDLS and YYNGEE. V lost 3 bases to trimming and J lost 6 bases; unmatched junction nucleotides: 8. CDR3 sequence reads: CASSGTGTGANGYTF. Written as DNA, the CDR3 is TGTGCCAGCAGCGGGACCGGGACAGGGGCCAATGGCTACACCTTC.

The V and J genes are TRBV6-5 and TRBJ2-5, with 8 bases lining up with TRBD1. J was trimmed by 3 bases and V by 5 bases; bases with no gene match: 8. Germline V gives CDR1 MNHEY, CDR2 SVGAGI. There are 15 residues in the CDR3. CDR3 bases: TGTGCCAGCAGTAAAGGACAGGGAAGAGAAGAGACCCAGTACTTC. Its translation: CASSKGQGREETQYF.

The chain employs TRBV15 and TRBJ1-3; no firm D call. The V and J ends lost 3 bases and 0 bases respectively, with 12 bases between them. Germline V gene sequence: CDR1 LNHNV, CDR2 YYDKDF (reference sequence). This CDR3 has 16 residues. CDR3 sequence: CATSRSGGVSGNTIYF. The CDR3 nucleotides are TGTGCCACCAGCAGGTCGGGCGGGGTCTCTGGAAACACCATATATTTT.

This chain uses TRBV7-9 with TRBJ2-1, with 9 nucleotides matching TRBD2. Trimming removed 1 base from V and 9 bases from J; junction bases left unmatched: 7. This CDR3 contains 15 residues. Germline V gene lookup returns CDR1 SEHNR and CDR2 FQNEAQ (reference sequence). CDR3 bases: TGTGCCAGCAGCTTAGGGGGCGGGGGGGTGGGTGAGCAGTTCTTC. Protein: CASSLGGGGVGEQFF.

This clone was seen a single time. The gene calls are TRBV5-6 and TRBJ2-3; D not resolved. CDR1 SGHDT and CDR2 YYEEEE come from the germline V gene. The CDR3 is 15 amino acids. V shed 1 base and J shed 0 bases, with 9 bases lying between them. CDR3 in DNA: TGTGCCAGCAGCTTGATTACCCTAAGCACAGATACGCAGTATTTT. This gives the protein CASSLITLSTDTQYF.

This clone was seen only a few times. The chain combines TRBV27 with TRBJ1-5; 7 bases agree with TRBD1. This CDR3 comprises 16 residues. The germline CDR1 and CDR2 sequences are MNHEY and SMNVEV (reference sequence). Trimming cost V 7 bases and J 0 bases; bases outside gene matches: 9. The CDR3 loop reads CASKRAGTDSNQPQHF. The CDR3 coding sequence is TGTGCCAGCAAGAGAGCCGGGACAGATAGCAATCAGCCCCAGCATTTT.

The chain carries TRBV27 and TRBJ2-5, with 8 positions matching TRBD2. The CDR3 consists of 16 residues. V lost 4 bases to trimming and J lost 5 bases; unmatched junction nucleotides: 12. Germline V gives CDR1 MNHEY, CDR2 SMNVEV (reference sequence). This CDR3 is CASSSGPGRAWETQYF. DNA of the CDR3: TGTGCCAGCAGTTCAGGACCCGGGAGGGCTTGGGAGACCCAGTACTTC.

The chain has TRBV4-3 and TRBJ1-2; no reliable D call. This CDR3 region has 18 residues. The germline V gene encodes CDR1 LGHNA and CDR2 YSLEER. Trimming shortened V by 0 bases and J by 0 bases, and 17 bases separated the two germline ends. Written as DNA, the CDR3 is TGCGCCAGCAGCCAAGAGTTCGATAGCGGCTACGCTAACTATGGCTACACCTTC. It codes for CASSQEFDSGYANYGYTF.

The rearrangement links TRBV11-1 to TRBJ2-7, with 15 bases that match TRBD2. Germline V CDR1 and CDR2: SGHAT, FQDESV (reference sequence). J gave up 5 bases and V 4 bases, and 9 bases lay outside the gene matches. The CDR3 runs 17 residues. CDR3: CASSSRTSGGAKDEQYF. As DNA, the CDR3 is TGTGCCAGCAGCTCCCGGACTAGCGGGGGGGCAAAGGACGAGCAGTACTTC. Drawing the rest from reference TRBV11-1 and TRBJ2-7, the complete variable domain is EAEVAQSPRYKITEKSQAVAFWCDPISGHATLYWYRQILGQGPELLVQFQDESVVDDSQLPKDRFSAERLKGVDSTLKIQPAELGDSAMYLCASSSRTSGGAKDEQYFGPGTRLTVT.

The chain combines TRBV6-6 with TRBJ1-5, with TRBD1 identical over 8 bases. Germline assignment: CDR1 MNHNY and CDR2 SVGAGI (reference sequence). CDR3 length: 15 residues. The V gene end was trimmed by 5 bases and the J gene end by 6 bases; junction bases not matched to a gene: 9. CDR3 bases: TGTGCCAGCAGTAAGGGAGGACAGGGCCGTCAGCCCCAGCATTTT. It codes for CASSKGGQGRQPQHF.